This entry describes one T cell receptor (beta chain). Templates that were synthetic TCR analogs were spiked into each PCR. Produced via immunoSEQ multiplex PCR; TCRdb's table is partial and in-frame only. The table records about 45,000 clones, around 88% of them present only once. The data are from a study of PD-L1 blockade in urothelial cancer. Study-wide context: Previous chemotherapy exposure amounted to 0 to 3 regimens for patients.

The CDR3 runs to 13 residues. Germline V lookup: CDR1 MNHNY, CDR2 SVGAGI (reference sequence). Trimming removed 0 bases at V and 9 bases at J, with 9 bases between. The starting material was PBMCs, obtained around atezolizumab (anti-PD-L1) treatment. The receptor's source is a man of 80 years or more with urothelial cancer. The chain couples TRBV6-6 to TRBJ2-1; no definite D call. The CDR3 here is CASSYSNSGEQFF. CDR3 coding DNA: TGTGCCAGCAGTTACTCGAACTCGGGTGAGCAGTTCTTC.